Listed below are T cell receptor beta chains from one sample, sequenced in a study of blood T cell repertoires in COVID-19. Sequencing used immunoSEQ multiplex PCR; TCRdb keeps in-frame clones, though not all of them. The repertoire includes approximately 170,000 clones, more than 80% of them detected once, and roughly a tenth sits in the top ten. The sample comprised peripheral blood. The receptor set was obtained from a human donor in a cohort sampled during active COVID-19. Each CDR3 is given with its conserved first and last residue. A D gene is named only where the DNA matches it firmly. Not all rows give a size; the values are once, few, many and, for expanded clones, a class.

J gene	D gene	clone size	V gene	CDR3 length	CDR3 DNA	CDR3 protein
TRBJ1-1	.	.	TRBV6-5	15	TGTGCCAGCAGGGAGGGACGTGCAGGTGGGACTGAAGCTTTCTTT	CASREGRAGGTEAFF
TRBJ2-7	.	.	TRBV7-2	15	TGTGCCAGCAGCTTAGGGCGGGGTACCTCCTACGAGCAGTACTTC	CASSLGRGTSYEQYF
TRBJ2-1	.	.	TRBV18	16	TGTGCCAGCTCACCAAGAGGGAAAATCGAAGGGAATGAGCAGTTCTTC	CASSPRGKIEGNEQFF
TRBJ2-3	.	.	TRBV11-3	16	TGTGCCAGCAGCTTAGGAGCAGGCCAGAGCACAGATACGCAGTATTTT	CASSLGAGQSTDTQYF
TRBJ2-7	.	.	TRBV15	12	TGTGCCACCAGCGGGGGGGCGTACGAGCAGTACTTC	CATSGGAYEQYF
TRBJ2-3	.	.	TRBV7-8	14	TGTGCCAGCAGCCCCCAGGGTGGGGCGGATACGCAGTATTTT	CASSPQGGADTQYF
TRBJ1-1	.	few	TRBV10-3	14	TGTGCCATCAGTGGACAAGCTATGAACACTGAAGCTTTCTTT	CAISGQAMNTEAFF
TRBJ1-3	TRBD1	many	TRBV27	15	TGTGCCAGCAGTTTCGGGACAGGTCCCGGAAACACCATATATTTT	CASSFGTGPGNTIYF
TRBJ2-3	TRBD2	once	TRBV27	17	TGTGCCAGCAGGTCCGGGACTAGCGGCCTTAGCACAGATACGCAGTATTTT	CASRSGTSGLSTDTQYF
TRBJ2-7	.	many	TRBV2	14	TGTGCCAGCAGTGTGGAACAGGGTGGATACGAGCAGTACTTC	CASSVEQGGYEQYF
TRBJ1-1	.	.	TRBV7-9	13	TGTGCCAGCAGCCTAGGAGACGGGGAAGGCGCTTTCTTT	CASSLGDGEGAFF
TRBJ2-3	TRBD2	once	TRBV9	15	TGTGCCAGCAGCGTAGCGGCGGGGGAGGTAGATACGCAGTATTTT	CASSVAAGEVDTQYF
TRBJ1-2	TRBD1	.	TRBV6-5	16	TGTGCCAGCAGTTCTGGGACAGGGGGAAGTTATTATGGCTACACCTTC	CASSSGTGGSYYGYTF
TRBJ1-2	TRBD1	.	TRBV28	18	TGTGCCAGCAGTCCCCCCTTGGGGACAGGACTCACTAACTATGGCTACACCTTC	CASSPPLGTGLTNYGYTF
TRBJ1-5	TRBD1	.	TRBV10-3	13	TGTGCCATCAGCCTGGACAGGGAGGAGCCCCAGCATTTT	CAISLDREEPQHF
TRBJ2-6	.	.	TRBV4-2	15	TGTGCCAGCAGCCGGGAGGTCTCTGGGGCCAACGTCCTGACTTTC	CASSREVSGANVLTF
TRBJ2-5	.	.	TRBV5-1	15	TGCGCCAGCAGCTTGGGGGCCAGCAGTGAAGAGACCCAGTACTTC	CASSLGASSEETQYF
TRBJ2-1	TRBD2	.	TRBV11-2	15	TGTGCCAGCTCCCGGACGAGCGGGGGGGCCGGGGGGCAGTTCTTC	CASSRTSGGAGGQFF
TRBJ1-4	.	.	TRBV5-1	17	TGCGCCAGCAGCTTGGATTCTTGGGGGGGATCGGGCGAAAAACTGTTTTTT	CASSLDSWGGSGEKLFF
TRBJ2-2	.	.	TRBV19	14	TGTGCCAGTAGCTCGGGAGCGAGTACCGGGGAGCTGTTTTTT	CASSSGASTGELFF
TRBJ1-2	.	.	TRBV2	14	TGTGCCAGCAGTGAACAGGGCACAAGTTATGGCTACACCTTC	CASSEQGTSYGYTF
TRBJ2-7	.	.	TRBV7-2	13	TGTGCCAGCAGCACCTCGACCGGGTACGAGCAGTACTTC	CASSTSTGYEQYF
TRBJ2-1	.	once	TRBV19	14	TGTGCCAGTAGTATAGGGCGGGGACACAATGAGCAGTTCTTC	CASSIGRGHNEQFF